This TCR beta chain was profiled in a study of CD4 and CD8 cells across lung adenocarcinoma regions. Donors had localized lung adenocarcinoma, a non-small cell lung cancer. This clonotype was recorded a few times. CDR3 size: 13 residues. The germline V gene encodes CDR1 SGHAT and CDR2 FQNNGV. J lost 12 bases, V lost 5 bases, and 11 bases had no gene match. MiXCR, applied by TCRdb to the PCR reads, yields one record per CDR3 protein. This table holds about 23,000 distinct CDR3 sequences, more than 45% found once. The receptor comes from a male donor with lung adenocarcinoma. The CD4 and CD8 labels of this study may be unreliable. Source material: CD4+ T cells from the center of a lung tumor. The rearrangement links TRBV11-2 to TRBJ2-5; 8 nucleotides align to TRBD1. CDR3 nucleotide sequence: TGTGCCAGCAGCACTGGACCGGGACAGGCTGAGTACTTC. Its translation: CASSTGPGQAEYF.